Presented here are 32 T cell receptor beta chains from one specimen sequenced in a study of OX40 agonist ivuxolimab in advanced cancers. The data were produced by immunoSEQ multiplex PCR, yet TCRdb's version contains in-frame clones alone and is incomplete. Here the sample spans 20,000 to 25,000 clones, approximately 84% being singletons. This specimen consisted of CD4+ or CD8+ T cells sorted from blood, obtained in a trial of the OX40 agonist ivuxolimab. The receptor source for this set is an adult with an advanced solid tumor such as melanoma, head and neck, liver or kidney cancer.

The chain is built from TRBV10-3 and TRBJ2-1; 10 nucleotides align to TRBD2. There are 14 residues in the CDR3. V was clipped by 7 bases and J by 5 bases; unmatched bases: 5. CDR1 and CDR2 (germline): ENHRY, SYGVKD. CDR3 sequence: CAIKRLAGDNEQFF. In nucleotides, the CDR3 is TGTGCCATCAAACGGCTAGCGGGAGACAATGAGCAGTTCTTC.

The chain is built from TRBV6-5 and TRBJ2-2, with D hard to call. This CDR3 has 14 residues. Trimming shortened V by 0 bases and J by 7 bases, and 9 bases separated the two germline ends. Per germline, CDR1 MNHEY and CDR2 SVGAGI. DNA of the CDR3: TGTGCCAGCAGTTACTCGCAGATACACGGGGAGCTGTTTTTT. It is translated as CASSYSQIHGELFF.

This chain links TRBV29-1 with TRBJ1-1; D not certain. Germline CDR1 is SQVTM and CDR2 is ANQGSEA. V was clipped by 4 bases and J by 1 base, with 4 bases between them. CDR3 size: 11 residues. The CDR3 DNA reads TGCAGCGTTGTGTCGAACACTGAAGCTTTCTTT. It is translated as CSVVSNTEAFF.

This chain joins TRBV12-5 and TRBJ1-1; D is undetermined. This CDR3 is built from 12 residues. From germline, CDR1 is LGHNT and CDR2 FRNRAP. Deletions cut 6 bases from V and 7 bases from J, with 12 bases between. The CDR3 here is CASGHTGNEAFF. The CDR3 region has the DNA TGTGCTAGTGGACACACGGGGAATGAAGCTTTCTTT.

This clone came up a few times. The chain links TRBV19 to TRBJ2-2; TRBD2 matches 10 bases. V shed 6 bases and J 5 bases; nucleotides not matched to a gene: 6. This CDR3 region has 15 residues. The germline V gene encodes CDR1 LNHDA and CDR2 SQIVND (reference sequence). CDR3 loop: CASSPGTSVTGELFF. The CDR3 DNA is TGTGCCAGTAGCCCCGGGACTAGCGTAACCGGGGAGCTGTTTTTT. Filled out from reference TRBV19 and TRBJ2-2, the complete variable domain reads DGGITQSPKYLFRKEGQNVTLSCEQNLNHDAMYWYRQDPGQGLRLIYYSQIVNDFQKGDIAEGYSVSREKKESFPLTVTSAQKNPTAFYLCASSPGTSVTGELFFGEGSRLTVL.

The chain carries TRBV7-9 and TRBJ2-1; 9 bases agree with TRBD1. V lost 8 bases, J lost 6 bases, and 11 bases stayed unmatched. The germline V gene encodes CDR1 SEHNR and CDR2 FQNEAQ (reference sequence). CDR3 length: 15 residues. The DNA of the CDR3 is TGTGCCAGCCGAAAACCGGGACAGGGTCTCAATGAGCAGTTCTTC. This sequence encodes CASRKPGQGLNEQFF.

The V gene is TRBV30, the J gene TRBJ2-3; D might be TRBD1 or TRBD2, each matching 5 bases. Trimming left V 3 bases short and J 1 base short, with 11 bases between. The germline V gene has CDR1 GTSNPN and CDR2 SVGIG (reference sequence). CDR3 length: 14 residues. DNA of the CDR3: TGTGCCTGGAGCCCGGGGCAGGGCACAGATACGCAGTATTTT. It codes for CAWSPGQGTDTQYF.

By share, this clone counts as medium-sized. The V gene is TRBV30, the J gene TRBJ1-3; D remains ambiguous. This CDR3 has 12 amino acids. CDR1 and CDR2 from the germline V gene are GTSNPN and SVGIG (reference sequence). V lost 4 bases to trimming and J lost 4 bases, with 8 bases between them. This CDR3 reads CAWKAAGNTIYF. CDR3 DNA sequence: TGTGCCTGGAAGGCCGCGGGAAACACCATATATTTT. The full variable domain, its missing parts supplied by reference TRBV30 and TRBJ1-3, is SQTIHQWPATLVQPVGSPLSLECTVEGTSNPNLYWYRQAAGRGLQLLFYSVGIGQISSEVPQNLSASRPQDRQFILSSKKLLLSDSGFYLCAWKAAGNTIYFGEGSWLTVV.

The chain couples TRBV19 to TRBJ2-1, with D hard to call. The CDR3 has 15 residues. The ends were cut back, 1 base at V and 2 bases at J, with 9 bases in the middle. From germline, CDR1 is LNHDA and CDR2 SQIVND (reference sequence). The CDR3 is CASSIGSGPYNEQFF. The DNA of the CDR3 is TGTGCCAGTAGTATAGGGTCTGGGCCCTACAATGAGCAGTTCTTC.

The genes are TRBV9 and TRBJ2-7; TRBD2 is a possible D gene (6 bases). Per germline, CDR1 SGDLS and CDR2 YYNGEE. V gave up 0 bases and J gave up 0 bases, with 10 bases separating them. The CDR3 sequence is 15 residues long. The CDR3 DNA sequence: TGTGCCAGCAGCGTAGGCGGGACGCCCTCCTACGAGCAGTACTTC. This codes for CASSVGGTPSYEQYF.

This chain links TRBV5-4 with TRBJ2-3; 11 positions agree with TRBD2. This CDR3 contains 15 residues. CDR1 is SGHNT and CDR2 is YYREEE in the germline V gene (reference sequence). After removal of 3 bases from V and 6 bases from J, the junction contained 6 bases not matched to a gene. The CDR3 region has the DNA TGTGCCAGCAGCTACGGGACTAGCGGAGATGATACGCAGTATTTT. Translation gives CASSYGTSGDDTQYF.

DNA of the CDR3: TGTGCCAGCACTTACGGGATGCAAGAGACCCAGTACTTC. Translated, it gives CASTYGMQETQYF. The chain is built from TRBV21-1 and TRBJ2-5; the table's TRBD2 call for D was not verified on the DNA. TRBV21-1 is shown as a pseudogene. The CDR3 covers 13 residues.

Turning to this clone: The junction departs from the called germline gene at one end, perhaps through a read error. The V gene is TRBV4-1, the J gene TRBJ2-7; D uncertain. The germline V gene has CDR1 MGHRA and CDR2 YSYEKL. This CDR3 has 11 residues. CDR3 DNA: TGTGCCAGCAGCCAAGATAACGAGCAGTACTTC. Protein: CASSQDNEQYF.

This clone was seen once. CDR3 sequence (DNA): TGTGCCAGTAGTATTGGCATAGCGGGGTATTACGAGCAGTACTTC. This sequence encodes CASSIGIAGYYEQYF. This chain uses TRBV19 with TRBJ2-7; 8 nucleotides align to TRBD2. The V gene's germline CDR1 is LNHDA and CDR2 SQIVND (reference sequence). The V segment lost 3 bases and the J segment 4 bases; nucleotides outside the gene matches: 8. This CDR3 is 15 amino acids long.

The rearrangement links TRBV19 to TRBJ2-7; 9 bases match TRBD1. V gave up 5 bases and J gave up 1 base; unmatched junction bases: 6. Germline V gene lookup returns CDR1 LNHDA and CDR2 SQIVND (reference sequence). The length of the CDR3 is 15 residues. The CDR3: CASSLPGQGSYEQYF. In DNA form, the CDR3 reads TGTGCCAGTAGTCTTCCGGGACAGGGATCCTACGAGCAGTACTTC.

The rearrangement uses TRBV27 and TRBJ1-3; D gene unclear. Germline V gives CDR1 MNHEY, CDR2 SMNVEV (reference sequence). This CDR3 contains 16 residues. The ends were cut back, 3 bases at V and 2 bases at J, with 14 bases in the middle. In nucleotides, the CDR3 is TGTGCCAGCAGTTTGATCGGGCCCGGCACTGGAAACACCATATATTTT. This encodes CASSLIGPGTGNTIYF.

This clone is a singleton in its sample. The rearrangement links TRBV6-1 to TRBJ1-2; possible D gene TRBD1, 6 bases. This CDR3 has 14 residues. Germline CDR1 reads MNHNS; CDR2 reads SASEGT. V shed 0 bases and J shed 4 bases, with 9 bases lying between them. The CDR3 sequence: CASSEAEGGYGYTF. The CDR3 DNA is TGTGCCAGCAGTGAAGCGGAGGGGGGCTATGGCTACACCTTC.

This clone was detected a few times. The chain uses TRBV7-2 and TRBJ2-3; 7 nucleotides line up with TRBD2. The V and J ends lost 2 bases and 2 bases, in that order; junction bases with no gene match: 7. Germline V gene lookup returns CDR1 SGHTA and CDR2 FQGNSA. The length of the CDR3 is 16 residues. CDR3 amino acids: CASSLIQRDPTDTQYF. CDR3 DNA: TGTGCCAGCAGCTTAATCCAGCGGGACCCCACAGATACGCAGTATTTT.

Turning to this clone: Other DNA sequences in this specimen translate into the identical CDR3. The V call is TRBV25-1, the J call TRBJ2-3; D call uncertain. CDR3 length equals 11 residues. Trimming stripped 9 bases from V and 6 bases from J, with 10 bases between. The germline gives CDR1 MGHDK, CDR2 SYGVNS. The CDR3 loop is CASSVGDTQYF. As DNA, the CDR3 is TGTGCCAGTTCGGTGGGGGATACGCAGTATTTT.

The genes are TRBV5-3 and TRBJ2-5; the D is unclear. TRBV5-3 counts as an open reading frame of uncertain function. The V end lost 4 bases, the J end lost 5 bases, and 15 bases lay between the germline ends. CDR3 length: 14 residues. The CDR3 DNA sequence: TGTGCCAGAAGCAACTTGGGAAGGTTTGAGACCCAGTACTTC. Translation: CARSNLGRFETQYF.

The V and J genes are TRBV19 and TRBJ2-7; 7 bases map to TRBD1. Germline assignment: CDR1 LNHDA and CDR2 SQIVND (reference sequence). CDR3 length: 13 residues. After removal of 5 bases from V and 2 bases from J, the junction contained 3 bases not matched to a gene. In DNA, the CDR3 is TGTGCCAGTAGTTATGGGACAGCCTACGAGCAGTACTTC. This codes for CASSYGTAYEQYF.

The chain carries TRBV28 and TRBJ2-7, with D possibly called TRBD1 or TRBD2 (6 bases each). With 3 bases removed from V and 2 bases from J, the gap between germline ends came to 11 bases. This CDR3 contains 14 residues. CDR1 and CDR2 (germline): MDHEN, SYDVKM. CDR3 sequence reads: CASSFGRDTYEQYF. The CDR3 nucleotides read TGTGCCAGCAGTTTTGGGCGGGACACCTACGAGCAGTACTTC.

The rearrangement links TRBV30 to TRBJ1-5; 9 bases line up with TRBD1. Trimming at V came to 4 bases and at J to 2 bases, leaving 6 bases not matched to a gene. The CDR3 length is 15 residues. Germline V gene lookup returns CDR1 GTSNPN and CDR2 SVGIG (reference sequence). The CDR3 region is CAWNDRGLGNQPQHF. The CDR3 DNA follows: TGTGCCTGGAACGACAGGGGGTTAGGCAATCAGCCCCAGCATTTT.

The V call is TRBV10-3, the J call TRBJ2-5, with D tentatively TRBD2 (6 bases). This CDR3 is built from 16 residues. Germline V gene lookup returns CDR1 ENHRY and CDR2 SYGVKD. The V end was cut by 6 bases, the J end by 5 bases, with 22 bases between. Here the CDR3 DNA reads TGTGCCATCAGGGGCCAAGGCGGGGCTAATTCGGAGACCCAGTACTTC. Its protein is CAIRGQGGANSETQYF.

This chain connects TRBV19 to TRBJ2-7; D unresolved. Germline V gives CDR1 LNHDA, CDR2 SQIVND (reference sequence). V dropped 3 bases and J dropped 2 bases, with 8 bases sitting between them. This CDR3 region has 13 residues. The CDR3 loop reads CASSIGAAYEQYF. CDR3 nucleotide sequence: TGTGCCAGTAGTATTGGTGCGGCCTACGAGCAGTACTTC.

This clone was counted once. The genes are TRBV9 and TRBJ2-1, with D perhaps matching TRBD2 (6 bases). The CDR3 covers 13 residues. Trimming pared 0 bases from V and 7 bases from J, leaving 8 bases between. Germline V gives CDR1 SGDLS, CDR2 YYNGEE. The CDR3 protein is CASSVDRENEQFF. CDR3 coding DNA: TGTGCCAGCAGCGTAGACCGGGAGAATGAGCAGTTCTTC. The entire variable domain, with the rest obtained from reference TRBV9 and TRBJ2-1, is as follows: DSGVTQTPKHLITATGQRVTLRCSPRSGDLSVYWYQQSLDQGLQFLIQYYNGEERAKGNILERFSAQQFPDLHSELNLSSLELGDSALYFCASSVDRENEQFFGPGTRLTVL.

The chain recombines TRBV10-1 with TRBJ2-3; TRBD2 matches 9 bases. Looked up from germline, CDR1 is WNHNN and CDR2 is SYGVQD (reference sequence). The CDR3 is 14 residues long. V shed 2 bases and J 3 bases; nucleotides not matched to a gene: 0. The CDR3 DNA is TGCGCCAGCAGTGAGGCGGGAGGGACAGATACGCAGTATTTT. Protein sequence: CASSEAGGTDTQYF.

The V and J genes are TRBV27 and TRBJ2-7; weak D call: TRBD1 (6 bases). Trimming pared 5 bases from V and 3 bases from J, leaving 17 bases between. In germline, CDR1 is MNHEY, CDR2 SMNVEV (reference sequence). The CDR3 has 15 residues. The CDR3 DNA reads TGTGCCAGCAGTGATGGGGGCGACACCCGCTACGAGCAGTACTTC. Translation: CASSDGGDTRYEQYF.

This chain links TRBV19 with TRBJ2-1; 9 nucleotides match TRBD2. Germline trimming cut 3 bases from V and 7 bases from J; bases unmatched to any gene: 13. The V gene's germline CDR1 is LNHDA and CDR2 SQIVND (reference sequence). CDR3 length: 17 residues. The DNA for the CDR3 is TGTGCCAGTAGTATCCCTAGCGGGGCCCCCTTGTTTAATGAGCAGTTCTTC. Protein sequence: CASSIPSGAPLFNEQFF.

The CDR3, as DNA: TGTGCCAGCAGCTCCAGCGGGGCAGGGCTGGGCTACACCTTC. Protein product: CASSSSGAGLGYTF. This chain joins TRBV11-1 and TRBJ1-2; D might be TRBD1 (5 bases). The CDR3 contains 14 residues. The germline V and J ends were trimmed by 4 bases and 8 bases, with 17 bases remaining between them. Germline assignment: CDR1 SGHAT and CDR2 FQDESV (reference sequence).

This chain connects TRBV2 to TRBJ1-1, with D possibly being TRBD1 (6 bases). The germline CDR1 and CDR2 sequences are SNHLY and FYNNEI. The CDR3 is 15 residues long. V was trimmed by 7 bases and J by 0 bases, leaving 15 bases between them. Written as DNA, the CDR3 is TGTGCCAGCACCGGAACCGGGACATTGAACACTGAAGCTTTCTTT. Translating it yields CASTGTGTLNTEAFF.

The chain combines TRBV28 with TRBJ2-1, with D perhaps TRBD2 (6 bases). This CDR3 is 20 amino acids long. Per the germline V gene, CDR1 is MDHEN and CDR2 is SYDVKM. V was cut by 6 bases and J by 0 bases, with 27 bases left in between. The CDR3 DNA is TGTGCCAGCAGCCCCCTACCGGGGGTGGCCGACGTTAGCTCCTACAATGAGCAGTTCTTC. Its translation: CASSPLPGVADVSSYNEQFF.